This TCR beta chain was obtained from a study of cytomegalovirus exposure and HLA in healthy donors. Study-level findings and limits: The classifier, whose performance was assessed in both the original and validation cohorts, reportedly diagnosed cytomegalovirus status with high specificity and sensitivity.

Germline CDR1 SGHTA, CDR2 FQGNSA. The CDR3 totals 16 residues. Details on this clone: Its antigen remains unknown. One end of the junction does not line up with germline, which may come from a read error.

It was with 60 Vbeta and 13 Jbeta primers that the PCR ran. The table came from immunoSEQ multiplex PCR; TCRdb's copy has only in-frame clones and leaves some out. The table lists about 110,000 clones, around four fifths of them singletons. V is TRBV7-2 and J is TRBJ2-3; 9 bases are a match to TRBD2. Material: PBMCs. The TCR sequence derives from a man aged 50 to 59 in good health and CMV-seronegative. CDR3 region: CASTLGSGGPLGTQYF. In DNA, the CDR3 is TGTGCCAGCACCTTAGGTAGCGGGGGCCCCTTGGGTACGCAGTATTTT.